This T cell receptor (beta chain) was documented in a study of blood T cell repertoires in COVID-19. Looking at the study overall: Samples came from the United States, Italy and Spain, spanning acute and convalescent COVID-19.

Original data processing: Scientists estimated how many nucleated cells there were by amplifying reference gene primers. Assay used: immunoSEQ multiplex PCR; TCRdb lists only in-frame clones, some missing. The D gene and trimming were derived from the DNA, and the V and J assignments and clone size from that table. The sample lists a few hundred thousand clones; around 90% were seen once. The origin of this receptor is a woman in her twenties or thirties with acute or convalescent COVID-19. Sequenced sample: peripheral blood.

CDR3 loop: CASSKISSGTSGRGLTDTQYF. The CDR3 nucleotides are TGTGCCAGCAGTAAAATATCTTCCGGGACTAGCGGGAGAGGACTCACAGATACGCAGTATTTT. The rearrangement uses TRBV7-8 and TRBJ2-3; 14 bases are a match to TRBD2. With V trimmed by 6 bases and J by 2 bases, 19 bases remained unmatched. This CDR3 has 21 amino acids. CDR1 and CDR2 from the germline V gene are SGHVS and FQNEAQ.